A selection of T cell receptor beta chains follows, all from one sample in a study of PD-L1 blockade in urothelial cancer. The protocol was immunoSEQ multiplex PCR, while the TCRdb copy is restricted to in-frame clones and leaves out a portion. This table has about 88,000 clones, roughly 90% appearing once. The source was PBMCs, collected around atezolizumab (anti-PD-L1) treatment. All receptors come from a man in his sixties with urothelial cancer. Both conserved end residues are part of each CDR3. Fields, in order: clone size, J gene, D gene, V gene, CDR3 DNA, CDR3 protein. D genes are given only for firm matches. The listing skips clone size in some rows; elsewhere it reads once, few, many or a size class.

clone size: NA
J gene: TRBJ2-7
D gene: NA
V gene: TRBV27
CDR3 DNA: TGTGCCAGCAGTTCCCAAACCGCGCCCCCATACGAGCAGTACTTC
CDR3 protein: CASSSQTAPPYEQYF

clone size: NA
J gene: TRBJ2-2
D gene: NA
V gene: TRBV19
CDR3 DNA: TGTGCCAGTAGTATACGGGGTGACACCGGGGAGCTGTTTTTT
CDR3 protein: CASSIRGDTGELFF

clone size: NA
J gene: TRBJ1-2
D gene: NA
V gene: TRBV9
CDR3 DNA: TGTGCCAGCAGCTCCGGGGCCGGAGGGCTCTACACCTTC
CDR3 protein: CASSSGAGGLYTF

clone size: NA
J gene: TRBJ2-7
D gene: TRBD2
V gene: TRBV6-1
CDR3 DNA: TGTGCCAGCAGTGAAGCAAGACTAGCGGGGGGAGTCTACGAGCAGTACTTC
CDR3 protein: CASSEARLAGGVYEQYF

clone size: NA
J gene: TRBJ2-2
D gene: TRBD1
V gene: TRBV7-2
CDR3 DNA: TGTGCCAGCAGCTTGGTGACAGGGGCATCCGGGGAGCTGTTTTTT
CDR3 protein: CASSLVTGASGELFF

clone size: NA
J gene: TRBJ1-1
D gene: NA
V gene: TRBV20-1
CDR3 DNA: TGCAGGCCATACCAGGGCGGTGAAGCTTTCTTT
CDR3 protein: CRPYQGGEAFF

clone size: NA
J gene: TRBJ2-7
D gene: TRBD2
V gene: TRBV27
CDR3 DNA: TGTGCCAGCGGAAATAGCGGGAGAATGCGGTCCTACGAGCAGTACTTC
CDR3 protein: CASGNSGRMRSYEQYF

clone size: NA
J gene: TRBJ2-7
D gene: TRBD1
V gene: TRBV5-6
CDR3 DNA: TGTGCCAGCAGCTTGGGGACAGGTCCCTACGAGCAGTACTTC
CDR3 protein: CASSLGTGPYEQYF

clone size: NA
J gene: TRBJ2-7
D gene: NA
V gene: TRBV6-6
CDR3 DNA: TGTGCCAGCAGTTACCCTAGCGAGACTCATACCTACGAGCAGTACTTC
CDR3 protein: CASSYPSETHTYEQYF

clone size: NA
J gene: TRBJ1-5
D gene: NA
V gene: TRBV2
CDR3 DNA: TGTGCCAGCAGTGATCGTTCTCGCAATCAGCCCCAGCATTTT
CDR3 protein: CASSDRSRNQPQHF

clone size: few
J gene: TRBJ2-4
D gene: NA
V gene: TRBV13
CDR3 DNA: TGTGCCAGCAGCTTCGGGGGAAAGTGGAACATTCAGTACTTC
CDR3 protein: CASSFGGKWNIQYF

clone size: NA
J gene: TRBJ1-4
D gene: TRBD1
V gene: TRBV2
CDR3 DNA: TGTGCCAGCAGGAGACAGGGTGCAACTAATGAAAAACTGTTTTTT
CDR3 protein: CASRRQGATNEKLFF

clone size: NA
J gene: TRBJ1-1
D gene: TRBD1
V gene: TRBV6-5
CDR3 DNA: TGTGCCAGCAGTTTCCCTTCCGGGACAGGGAACGCTTTCTTT
CDR3 protein: CASSFPSGTGNAFF

clone size: NA
J gene: TRBJ2-1
D gene: TRBD2
V gene: TRBV28
CDR3 DNA: TGTGCCAGCAGTTCGCCAAGCGGGGTGGGGCGCAATGAGCAGTTCTTC
CDR3 protein: CASSSPSGVGRNEQFF

clone size: NA
J gene: TRBJ2-1
D gene: TRBD1
V gene: TRBV27
CDR3 DNA: TGTGCCAGCAGCCAACAGGGGGTGAGCTACAATGAGCAGTTCTTC
CDR3 protein: CASSQQGVSYNEQFF

clone size: NA
J gene: TRBJ2-3
D gene: NA
V gene: TRBV7-6
CDR3 DNA: TGTGCCAGCAGCTACAACCTAGATACGCAGTATTTT
CDR3 protein: CASSYNLDTQYF